The present T cell receptor beta chain was sequenced within a study of siplizumab effects on memory and regulatory T cells. Measured with immunoSEQ multiplex PCR; TCRdb has only the in-frame clones, and not every one. The sample consists of approximately 98,000 clones, roughly 94% of them appearing once. This CDR3 region has 17 residues. In germline, CDR1 is SGHNT, CDR2 YYREEE (reference sequence). J was trimmed by 0 bases and V by 4 bases; bases with no gene match: 7. The sequenced sample was non-Treg CD4+ T cells sorted from blood. This receptor was obtained from a human donor in good health. The J gene is TRBJ2-2, the V gene TRBV5-4; TRBD2 matches 9 bases. The CDR3, as DNA: TGTGCCAGCAGCCAAGCGGGAGGCTTCGCGAACACCGGGGAGCTGTTTTTT. It is translated as CASSQAGGFANTGELFF. Full variable domain (missing parts from reference TRBV5-4 and TRBJ2-2): ETGVTQSPTHLIKTRGQQVTLRCSSQSGHNTVSWYQQALGQGPQFIFQYYREEENGRGNFPPRFSGLQFPNYSSELNVNALELDDSALYLCASSQAGGFANTGELFFGEGSRLTVL.